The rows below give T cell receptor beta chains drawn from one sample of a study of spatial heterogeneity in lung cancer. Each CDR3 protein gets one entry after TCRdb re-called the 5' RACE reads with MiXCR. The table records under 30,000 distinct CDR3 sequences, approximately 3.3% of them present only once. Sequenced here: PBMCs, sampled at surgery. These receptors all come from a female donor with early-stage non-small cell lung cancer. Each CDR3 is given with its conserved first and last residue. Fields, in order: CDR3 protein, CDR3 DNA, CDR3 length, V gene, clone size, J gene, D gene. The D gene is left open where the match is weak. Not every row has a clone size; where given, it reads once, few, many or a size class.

cdr3_aa: CASTRGGLFF
cdr3_nt: TGTGCCTCGACGCGGGGAGGCCTGTTCTTC
cdr3_length: 10
v_call: TRBV30
clone_size: many
j_call: TRBJ2-1
d_call: -

cdr3_aa: CASSPPTGAYNEQFF
cdr3_nt: TGTGCCAGCTCACCACCGACGGGAGCTTACAATGAGCAGTTCTTC
cdr3_length: 15
v_call: TRBV18
clone_size: many
j_call: TRBJ2-1
d_call: -

cdr3_aa: CASSLDPDTEAFF
cdr3_nt: TGTGCCAGCAGCTTAGATCCAGACACTGAAGCTTTCTTT
cdr3_length: 13
v_call: TRBV7-3
clone_size: many
j_call: TRBJ1-1
d_call: -

cdr3_aa: CSVGGVGVEQYF
cdr3_nt: TGCAGCGTTGGCGGGGTTGGGGTCGAGCAGTACTTC
cdr3_length: 12
v_call: TRBV29-1
clone_size: few
j_call: TRBJ2-7
d_call: -

cdr3_aa: CAISEFGTGELFF
cdr3_nt: TGTGCCATCAGTGAGTTTGGCACCGGGGAGCTGTTTTTT
cdr3_length: 13
v_call: TRBV10-3
clone_size: many
j_call: TRBJ2-2
d_call: -

cdr3_aa: CATSRDPWMETQYF
cdr3_nt: TGTGCCACCAGCAGAGACCCATGGATGGAGACCCAGTACTTC
cdr3_length: 14
v_call: TRBV15
clone_size: -
j_call: TRBJ2-5
d_call: -

cdr3_aa: CASSLAGTGGRANVLTF
cdr3_nt: TGTGCCAGCAGCTTAGCAGGGACAGGGGGAAGGGCCAACGTCCTGACTTTC
cdr3_length: 17
v_call: TRBV7-2
clone_size: many
j_call: TRBJ2-6
d_call: TRBD1

cdr3_aa: CASSYGVSGNTIYF
cdr3_nt: TGTGCCAGCAGTTACGGGGTCTCTGGAAACACCATATATTTT
cdr3_length: 14
v_call: TRBV6-5
clone_size: many
j_call: TRBJ1-3
d_call: -

cdr3_aa: CASTVGGRPPSYEQYF
cdr3_nt: TGTGCCAGCACCGTTGGAGGGAGGCCCCCTTCCTACGAGCAGTACTTC
cdr3_length: 16
v_call: TRBV28
clone_size: many
j_call: TRBJ2-7
d_call: -

cdr3_aa: CASSPRTGTEPQHF
cdr3_nt: TGTGCCAGCTCACCACGGACAGGGACCGAGCCCCAGCATTTT
cdr3_length: 14
v_call: TRBV18
clone_size: many
j_call: TRBJ1-5
d_call: TRBD1

cdr3_aa: CASSPSGRTRSSYNEQFF
cdr3_nt: TGTGCCAGCAGCCCTAGCGGGAGGACCCGTAGCTCCTACAATGAGCAGTTCTTC
cdr3_length: 18
v_call: TRBV7-9
clone_size: many
j_call: TRBJ2-1
d_call: TRBD2

cdr3_aa: CSVGLTDNSPLHF
cdr3_nt: TGCAGCGTGGGCCTGACAGATAATTCACCCCTCCACTTT
cdr3_length: 13
v_call: TRBV29-1
clone_size: many
j_call: TRBJ1-6
d_call: -

cdr3_aa: CASSQDGKFTDTQYF
cdr3_nt: TGTGCCAGCAGCCAAGACGGGAAGTTCACAGATACGCAGTATTTT
cdr3_length: 15
v_call: TRBV3-1
clone_size: few
j_call: TRBJ2-3
d_call: -

cdr3_aa: CASSPLTRKYYNEQFF
cdr3_nt: TGTGCCAGCAGCCCCCTTACTAGAAAGTACTACAATGAGCAGTTCTTC
cdr3_length: 16
v_call: TRBV28
clone_size: many
j_call: TRBJ2-1
d_call: -

cdr3_aa: CASSGMLGTSGRPYNEQFF
cdr3_nt: TGTGCCAGCAGCGGAATGTTGGGGACTAGCGGGAGACCTTACAATGAGCAGTTCTTC
cdr3_length: 19
v_call: TRBV9
clone_size: many
j_call: TRBJ2-1
d_call: TRBD2

cdr3_aa: CASSLLANYNEQFF
cdr3_nt: TGTGCCAGCAGCTTATTAGCTAATTACAATGAGCAGTTCTTC
cdr3_length: 14
v_call: TRBV7-6
clone_size: many
j_call: TRBJ2-1
d_call: -

cdr3_aa: CASSGAGGTYEQYF
cdr3_nt: TGTGCCAGCAGTGGAGCGGGAGGAACCTACGAGCAGTACTTC
cdr3_length: 14
v_call: TRBV28
clone_size: many
j_call: TRBJ2-7
d_call: TRBD2

cdr3_aa: CASTGTSGATGETQYF
cdr3_nt: TGTGCCAGCACCGGGACTAGCGGGGCGACGGGAGAGACCCAGTACTTC
cdr3_length: 16
v_call: TRBV9
clone_size: few
j_call: TRBJ2-5
d_call: TRBD2

cdr3_aa: CSVGGTEAFF
cdr3_nt: TGCAGCGTTGGCGGGACTGAAGCTTTCTTT
cdr3_length: 10
v_call: TRBV29-1
clone_size: many
j_call: TRBJ1-1
d_call: -

cdr3_aa: CASSSPVGTGNEQYF
cdr3_nt: TGTGCCAGCAGCTCTCCTGTTGGGACAGGGAACGAGCAGTACTTC
cdr3_length: 15
v_call: TRBV5-5
clone_size: many
j_call: TRBJ2-7
d_call: TRBD1

cdr3_aa: CASSEWAENTGELFF
cdr3_nt: TGTGCCAGCAGTGAATGGGCAGAGAACACCGGGGAGCTGTTTTTT
cdr3_length: 15
v_call: TRBV6-1
clone_size: medium-sized
j_call: TRBJ2-2
d_call: -

cdr3_aa: CASSLVASGGSSNEQFF
cdr3_nt: TGCGCCAGCAGCTTGGTGGCTAGCGGAGGGAGCTCCAATGAGCAGTTCTTC
cdr3_length: 17
v_call: TRBV5-1
clone_size: few
j_call: TRBJ2-1
d_call: TRBD2

cdr3_aa: CASSNPVSGGDSPLHF
cdr3_nt: TGCGCCAGCAGCAATCCCGTCAGCGGCGGCGATTCACCCCTCCACTTT
cdr3_length: 16
v_call: TRBV5-1
clone_size: many
j_call: TRBJ1-6
d_call: -

cdr3_aa: CASSWNAGTSASDTQYF
cdr3_nt: TGTGCCAGCAGCTGGAATGCCGGGACTAGTGCTTCAGATACGCAGTATTTT
cdr3_length: 17
v_call: TRBV5-6
clone_size: many
j_call: TRBJ2-3
d_call: TRBD2

cdr3_aa: CASSERTGGIEKLFF
cdr3_nt: TGTGCCAGCAGCGAGAGGACAGGGGGGATTGAAAAACTGTTTTTT
cdr3_length: 15
v_call: TRBV5-6
clone_size: many
j_call: TRBJ1-4
d_call: TRBD1

cdr3_aa: CASSWTNYEQYF
cdr3_nt: TGTGCCAGCAGCTGGACAAACTACGAGCAGTACTTC
cdr3_length: 12
v_call: TRBV6-2/TRBV6-3
clone_size: many
j_call: TRBJ2-7
d_call: -

cdr3_aa: CASSQGAGAGSPLHF
cdr3_nt: TGCGCCAGCAGCCAAGGGGCGGGGGCCGGTTCACCCCTCCACTTT
cdr3_length: 15
v_call: TRBV4-1
clone_size: many
j_call: TRBJ1-6
d_call: -

cdr3_aa: CASSRDGGAGTGELFF
cdr3_nt: TGTGCCAGCAGCCGAGACGGGGGCGCGGGTACCGGGGAGCTGTTTTTT
cdr3_length: 16
v_call: TRBV11-3
clone_size: many
j_call: TRBJ2-2
d_call: -

cdr3_aa: CASSIQGGETQYF
cdr3_nt: TGTGCCAGCAGCATACAGGGGGGAGAGACCCAGTACTTC
cdr3_length: 13
v_call: TRBV27
clone_size: many
j_call: TRBJ2-5
d_call: TRBD1

cdr3_aa: CASSGSPDETQYF
cdr3_nt: TGTGCCAGCAGCGGCAGTCCTGACGAGACCCAGTACTTC
cdr3_length: 13
v_call: TRBV9
clone_size: many
j_call: TRBJ2-5
d_call: -

cdr3_aa: CASSLDTGGSTDTQYF
cdr3_nt: TGCGCCAGCAGCTTGGACACGGGAGGTAGCACAGATACGCAGTATTTT
cdr3_length: 16
v_call: TRBV5-1
clone_size: few
j_call: TRBJ2-3
d_call: TRBD2

cdr3_aa: CSVEDPRGGEVNEQFF
cdr3_nt: TGCAGCGTTGAAGATCCCAGGGGAGGGGAGGTCAATGAGCAGTTCTTC
cdr3_length: 16
v_call: TRBV29-1
clone_size: many
j_call: TRBJ2-1
d_call: -

cdr3_aa: CSARGQPGEQYF
cdr3_nt: TGCAGTGCTAGAGGCCAGCCAGGCGAGCAGTACTTC
cdr3_length: 12
v_call: TRBV20-1
clone_size: -
j_call: TRBJ2-7
d_call: -

cdr3_aa: CASSLQGSLQYNEQFF
cdr3_nt: TGTGCCAGCAGCTTACAGGGGTCACTTCAGTACAATGAGCAGTTCTTC
cdr3_length: 16
v_call: TRBV7-2
clone_size: many
j_call: TRBJ2-1
d_call: -

cdr3_aa: CASSPDGRTDTQYF
cdr3_nt: TGTGCCAGCTCACCGGATGGAAGGACAGATACGCAGTATTTT
cdr3_length: 14
v_call: TRBV18
clone_size: many
j_call: TRBJ2-3
d_call: -

cdr3_aa: CATSETSGAQRF
cdr3_nt: TGTGCCACCAGTGAAACTAGCGGGGCGCAGAGGTTT
cdr3_length: 12
v_call: TRBV24-1
clone_size: many
j_call: TRBJ2-3
d_call: TRBD2

cdr3_aa: CASKELAESSYNEQFF
cdr3_nt: TGTGCCAGCAAAGAACTAGCGGAAAGCTCCTACAATGAGCAGTTCTTC
cdr3_length: 16
v_call: TRBV7-8
clone_size: many
j_call: TRBJ2-1
d_call: TRBD2

cdr3_aa: CASSPGQYNEQFF
cdr3_nt: TGTGCCAGCAGCCCGGGACAATACAATGAGCAGTTCTTC
cdr3_length: 13
v_call: TRBV7-3
clone_size: many
j_call: TRBJ2-1
d_call: -

cdr3_aa: CSATGLDEQFF
cdr3_nt: TGCAGCGCGACAGGGCTCGATGAGCAGTTCTTC
cdr3_length: 11
v_call: TRBV29-1
clone_size: many
j_call: TRBJ2-1
d_call: TRBD1

cdr3_aa: CASSPYEGGSNQPQHF
cdr3_nt: TGTGCCAGCAGTCCCTACGAAGGGGGTAGCAATCAGCCCCAGCATTTT
cdr3_length: 16
v_call: TRBV28
clone_size: many
j_call: TRBJ1-5
d_call: -

cdr3_aa: CASSQRQGDEQYF
cdr3_nt: TGCGCCAGCAGCCAGAGACAGGGGGACGAGCAGTACTTC
cdr3_length: 13
v_call: TRBV4-1
clone_size: many
j_call: TRBJ2-7
d_call: TRBD1

cdr3_aa: CASRAGQTEAFF
cdr3_nt: TGTGCCAGCAGGGCGGGACAGACTGAAGCTTTCTTT
cdr3_length: 12
v_call: TRBV5-4
clone_size: few
j_call: TRBJ1-1
d_call: TRBD1

cdr3_aa: CASSSGQTYEQYF
cdr3_nt: TGTGCCAGCAGCTCGGGACAAACCTACGAGCAGTACTTC
cdr3_length: 13
v_call: TRBV7-9
clone_size: many
j_call: TRBJ2-7
d_call: -

cdr3_aa: CSAGPGPGSYEQYF
cdr3_nt: TGCAGTGCGGGTCCGGGGCCGGGCTCCTACGAGCAGTACTTC
cdr3_length: 14
v_call: TRBV20-1
clone_size: -
j_call: TRBJ2-7
d_call: -

cdr3_aa: CASSSGVPVTNTEAFF
cdr3_nt: TGTGCCAGCAGCTCCGGGGTCCCCGTAACAAACACTGAAGCTTTCTTT
cdr3_length: 16
v_call: TRBV7-9
clone_size: many
j_call: TRBJ1-1
d_call: -

cdr3_aa: CASSVGGRETQYF
cdr3_nt: TGTGCCAGCAGCGTTGGGGGAAGGGAGACCCAGTACTTC
cdr3_length: 13
v_call: TRBV14
clone_size: many
j_call: TRBJ2-5
d_call: -

cdr3_aa: CASSAGLRDTQYF
cdr3_nt: TGTGCCAGCAGCGCGGGACTTCGAGATACGCAGTATTTT
cdr3_length: 13
v_call: TRBV5-8
clone_size: many
j_call: TRBJ2-3
d_call: -

cdr3_aa: CASSYGRDIYEQYF
cdr3_nt: TGTGCCAGCAGTTACGGAAGAGACATCTACGAGCAGTACTTC
cdr3_length: 14
v_call: TRBV6-2/TRBV6-3
clone_size: many
j_call: TRBJ2-7
d_call: -

cdr3_aa: CSVAKDRGRDTGELFF
cdr3_nt: TGCAGCGTTGCAAAGGACAGGGGGCGCGACACCGGGGAGCTGTTTTTT
cdr3_length: 16
v_call: TRBV29-1
clone_size: many
j_call: TRBJ2-2
d_call: TRBD1

cdr3_aa: CASGHAAPGVVAFF
cdr3_nt: TGTGCCAGCGGTCATGCGGCGCCGGGCGTAGTGGCTTTCTTT
cdr3_length: 14
v_call: TRBV6-6
clone_size: -
j_call: TRBJ1-1
d_call: -

cdr3_aa: CASSQGEANQPQHF
cdr3_nt: TGCGCCAGCAGCCAAGGGGAGGCAAACCAGCCCCAGCATTTT
cdr3_length: 14
v_call: TRBV5-1
clone_size: many
j_call: TRBJ1-5
d_call: -

cdr3_aa: CASSHGDYGYTF
cdr3_nt: TGTGCCAGCAGCCATGGCGACTATGGCTACACCTTC
cdr3_length: 12
v_call: TRBV3-1
clone_size: few
j_call: TRBJ1-2
d_call: -

cdr3_aa: CASSPPGRKTNYEQYF
cdr3_nt: TGCGCCAGCAGTCCTCCTGGCCGGAAAACGAACTACGAGCAGTACTTC
cdr3_length: 16
v_call: TRBV23-1
clone_size: many
j_call: TRBJ2-7
d_call: -

cdr3_aa: CASSWGQGETQYF
cdr3_nt: TGCGCCAGCAGCTGGGGACAGGGAGAGACCCAGTACTTC
cdr3_length: 13
v_call: TRBV5-1
clone_size: many
j_call: TRBJ2-5
d_call: TRBD1

cdr3_aa: CASSPTPGLRVDTQYF
cdr3_nt: TGTGCCAGCAGCCCAACCCCGGGACTGAGGGTAGATACGCAGTATTTT
cdr3_length: 16
v_call: TRBV7-6
clone_size: few
j_call: TRBJ2-3
d_call: -

cdr3_aa: CASIPSGRADTQYF
cdr3_nt: TGTGCCAGCATCCCTAGCGGGAGAGCAGATACGCAGTATTTT
cdr3_length: 14
v_call: TRBV2
clone_size: many
j_call: TRBJ2-3
d_call: TRBD2

cdr3_aa: CAWSSGTGVNEQFF
cdr3_nt: TGTGCCTGGAGTTCCGGGACAGGGGTAAATGAGCAGTTCTTC
cdr3_length: 14
v_call: TRBV30
clone_size: few
j_call: TRBJ2-1
d_call: TRBD1

cdr3_aa: CASSPLTDRAQNIQYF
cdr3_nt: TGTGCCAGCAGCCCCTTGACGGACAGGGCCCAAAACATTCAGTACTTC
cdr3_length: 16
v_call: TRBV11-1
clone_size: many
j_call: TRBJ2-4
d_call: TRBD1